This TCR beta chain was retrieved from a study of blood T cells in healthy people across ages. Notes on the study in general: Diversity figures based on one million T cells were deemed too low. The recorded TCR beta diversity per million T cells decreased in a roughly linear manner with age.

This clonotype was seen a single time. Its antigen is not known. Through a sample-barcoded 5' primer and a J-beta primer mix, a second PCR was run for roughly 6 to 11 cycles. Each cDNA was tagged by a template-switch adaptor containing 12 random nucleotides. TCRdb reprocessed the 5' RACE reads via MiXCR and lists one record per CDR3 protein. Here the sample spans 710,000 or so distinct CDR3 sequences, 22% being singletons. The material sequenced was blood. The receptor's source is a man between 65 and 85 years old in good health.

CDR3: CASSPRLDYNEQFF. The DNA for the CDR3 is TGTGCCAGCAGTCCCCGACTAGACTACAATGAGCAGTTCTTC. V gene TRBV27 combines with J gene TRBJ2-1; the D gene is possibly TRBD2 (6 bases). The V gene lost 5 bases and the J gene lost 3 bases, with 11 bases spanning the gap. Germline V gives CDR1 MNHEY, CDR2 SMNVEV (reference sequence). The length of the CDR3 is 14 residues.